This is a list of T cell receptor beta chains from one sample in a study of blood T cell repertoires in COVID-19. Libraries were prepared by immunoSEQ multiplex PCR; TCRdb keeps only in-frame clonotypes and omits some of them. The table records about 260,000 clones, 75% to 90% of them present only once. Sequencing was performed on peripheral blood. The receptor source for this set is a woman aged 35 to 49 with acute or convalescent COVID-19. Both conserved end residues are part of each CDR3. Each record gives: V gene, J gene, clone size, D gene, CDR3 protein, CDR3 DNA. D genes are given only for firm matches. Size is stated for part of the rows, as once, few or many counts, or as a class when the clone is expanded.

V: TRBV14; J: TRBJ2-1; size: .; D: TRBD1; CDR3: CASSPWTGYNEQFF; DNA: TGTGCCAGCAGCCCCTGGACAGGCTACAATGAGCAGTTCTTC
V: TRBV24-1; J: TRBJ1-5; size: .; D: TRBD1; CDR3: CATAQQGDQPQHF; DNA: TGTGCCACCGCACAGCAGGGGGATCAGCCCCAGCATTTT
V: TRBV3-1/TRBV3-2; J: TRBJ1-1; size: .; D: .; CDR3: CASRLSGERNTEAFF; DNA: TGTGCCAGCAGGCTATCAGGGGAACGGAACACTGAAGCTTTCTTT
V: TRBV5-6; J: TRBJ1-5; size: .; D: .; CDR3: CASSFGRGTFSNQPQHF; DNA: TGTGCCAGCAGCTTTGGGCGGGGAACTTTTAGCAATCAGCCCCAGCATTTT
V: TRBV11-2; J: TRBJ2-3; size: .; D: TRBD2; CDR3: CASRSWGGSTSTDTQYF; DNA: TGTGCCAGCCGGAGTTGGGGCGGGAGTACTAGCACAGATACGCAGTATTTT
V: TRBV3-1/TRBV3-2; J: TRBJ1-1; size: .; D: .; CDR3: CASSQEGRGEAFF; DNA: TGTGCCAGCAGCCAAGAGGGGAGGGGCGAAGCTTTCTTT
V: TRBV2; J: TRBJ2-3; size: .; D: TRBD2; CDR3: CASIRLAGTSTDTQYF; DNA: TGTGCCAGCATACGTCTAGCGGGAACTAGCACAGATACGCAGTATTTT
V: TRBV2; J: TRBJ2-3; size: .; D: .; CDR3: CASGESVVTDTQYF; DNA: TGTGCCAGCGGTGAAAGTGTAGTAACAGATACGCAGTATTTT
V: TRBV10-1; J: TRBJ1-1; size: .; D: .; CDR3: CASRAGVGTEAFF; DNA: TGCGCCAGCAGAGCAGGGGTGGGCACTGAAGCTTTCTTT
V: TRBV2; J: TRBJ2-6; size: .; D: .; CDR3: CASSTQGSNVLTF; DNA: TGTGCCAGCAGTACACAGGGTAGCAACGTCCTGACTTTC
V: TRBV10-3; J: TRBJ2-1; size: .; D: TRBD2; CDR3: CAISTSGGFNNEQFF; DNA: TGTGCCATCAGTACTAGCGGGGGTTTCAACAATGAGCAGTTCTTC
V: TRBV2; J: TRBJ2-1; size: .; D: .; CDR3: CASSELRTKNNEQFF; DNA: TGTGCCAGCAGTGAATTGCGGACTAAAAACAATGAGCAGTTCTTC
V: TRBV9; J: TRBJ2-5; size: .; D: .; CDR3: CASTAGGETQYF; DNA: TGTGCCAGCACCGCGGGTGGAGAGACCCAGTACTTC
V: TRBV18; J: TRBJ1-6; size: .; D: TRBD1; CDR3: CASSPQGVGFNSPLHF; DNA: TGTGCCAGCTCACCGCAGGGGGTAGGCTTTAATTCACCCCTCCACTTT
V: TRBV7-9; J: TRBJ2-2; size: few; D: TRBD2; CDR3: CASSPRGVRAGELFF; DNA: TGTGCCAGCAGCCCCCGGGGGGTTCGCGCCGGGGAGCTGTTTTTT
V: TRBV14; J: TRBJ2-1; size: .; D: TRBD2; CDR3: CASSQVEGLAGEQFF; DNA: TGTGCCAGCAGCCAAGTCGAGGGACTAGCCGGGGAGCAGTTCTTC
V: TRBV5-1; J: TRBJ1-1; size: .; D: .; CDR3: CASSFVPPTGMNTEAFF; DNA: TGCGCCAGCAGCTTCGTCCCTCCGACAGGAATGAACACTGAAGCTTTCTTT
V: TRBV5-1; J: TRBJ1-3; size: .; D: .; CDR3: CASAGGNTIYF; DNA: TGCGCCAGTGCGGGCGGAAACACCATATATTTT
V: TRBV7-2; J: TRBJ1-1; size: .; D: .; CDR3: CASSLPGANTEAFF; DNA: TGTGCCAGCAGCTTACCTGGGGCGAACACTGAAGCTTTCTTT
V: TRBV10-1; J: TRBJ2-3; size: .; D: TRBD2; CDR3: CASSERGDSAQYF; DNA: TGCGCCAGCAGTGAGCGGGGGGATAGCGCGCAGTATTTT
V: TRBV6-5; J: TRBJ2-3; size: .; D: TRBD1; CDR3: CASRGQGWDTQYF; DNA: TGTGCCAGCCGGGGACAGGGGTGGGATACGCAGTATTTT
V: TRBV7-2; J: TRBJ2-5; size: once; D: TRBD2; CDR3: CASSFTSGGAETQYF; DNA: TGTGCCAGCAGCTTTACTAGCGGGGGGGCTGAGACCCAGTACTTC
V: TRBV12-3/TRBV12-4; J: TRBJ1-2; size: .; D: .; CDR3: CASSLGLLGYTF; DNA: TGTGCCAGCAGTTTAGGTCTTTTGGGCTACACCTTC
V: TRBV5-8; J: TRBJ1-2; size: .; D: TRBD1; CDR3: CASSLRTGFNYGYTF; DNA: TGTGCCAGCAGCTTACGGACAGGGTTTAACTATGGCTACACCTTC
V: TRBV24-1; J: TRBJ1-2; size: .; D: .; CDR3: CATSDFRGGNYGYTF; DNA: TGTGCCACCAGTGATTTTAGGGGTGGCAACTATGGCTACACCTTC
V: TRBV19; J: TRBJ2-6; size: few; D: TRBD2; CDR3: CASSNSGGASGANVLTF; DNA: TGTGCCAGTAGTAATAGCGGGGGGGCGTCTGGGGCCAACGTCCTGACTTTC
V: TRBV5-4; J: TRBJ1-6; size: .; D: .; CDR3: CASSPRGLNDSPLHF; DNA: TGTGCCAGCAGCCCCAGGGGTCTGAACGATTCACCCCTCCACTTT
V: TRBV24-1; J: TRBJ2-5; size: .; D: TRBD2; CDR3: CAVGGGALETQYF; DNA: TGTGCCGTTGGCGGGGGGGCATTAGAGACCCAGTACTTC
V: TRBV5-6; J: TRBJ1-1; size: .; D: .; CDR3: CASSYSYGQNTEAFF; DNA: TGTGCCAGCAGCTATTCCTATGGACAGAACACTGAAGCTTTCTTT
V: TRBV19; J: TRBJ1-3; size: .; D: .; CDR3: CASRRTFSGNTIYF; DNA: TGTGCCAGTAGGCGGACATTTTCTGGAAACACCATATATTTT
V: TRBV3-1/TRBV3-2; J: TRBJ2-5; size: .; D: .; CDR3: CASSQDRGGGAVETQYF; DNA: TGTGCCAGCAGCCAAGATCGGGGAGGGGGGGCGGTTGAGACCCAGTACTTC
V: TRBV24-1; J: TRBJ1-5; size: .; D: TRBD1; CDR3: CATSRGQNQPQHF; DNA: TGTGCCACCAGTCGGGGACAGAATCAGCCCCAGCATTTT
V: TRBV4-2; J: TRBJ1-5; size: .; D: .; CDR3: CASSQGRTNQPQHF; DNA: TGTGCCAGCAGCCAAGGGCGGACAAATCAGCCCCAGCATTTT
V: TRBV19; J: TRBJ1-4; size: few; D: .; CDR3: CASSMGPSLNEKLFF; DNA: TGTGCCAGTAGTATGGGCCCCAGCCTTAATGAAAAACTGTTTTTT
V: TRBV3-1/TRBV3-2; J: TRBJ2-1; size: .; D: .; CDR3: CASSQVSSYNEQFF; DNA: TGTGCCAGCAGCCAAGTTAGCTCCTACAATGAGCAGTTCTTC
V: TRBV13; J: TRBJ1-3; size: .; D: .; CDR3: CASSLVGYSGNTIYF; DNA: TGTGCCAGCAGCTTAGTGGGCTACTCTGGAAACACCATATATTTT
V: TRBV5-1; J: TRBJ1-2; size: .; D: .; CDR3: CASSLTQGLGYGYTF; DNA: TGCGCCAGCAGCTTGACACAGGGCCTAGGATATGGCTACACCTTC
V: TRBV11-2; J: TRBJ1-2; size: .; D: .; CDR3: CASSLRAGADRGYTF; DNA: TGTGCCAGCAGCTTACGGGCAGGGGCGGATCGTGGCTACACCTTC
V: TRBV7-8; J: TRBJ2-5; size: .; D: TRBD2; CDR3: CASSRRVGPTSDPGTQYF; DNA: TGTGCCAGCAGCCGCCGGGTTGGGCCGACTAGCGACCCCGGGACCCAGTACTTC
V: TRBV6-5; J: TRBJ1-2; size: .; D: .; CDR3: CASSPWQEQDGYTF; DNA: TGTGCCAGCAGTCCGTGGCAGGAACAAGATGGCTACACCTTC
V: TRBV15; J: TRBJ1-2; size: .; D: .; CDR3: CATSSQLPQGYGYTF; DNA: TGTGCCACCAGCAGTCAACTCCCTCAGGGCTATGGCTACACCTTC
V: TRBV6-6; J: TRBJ1-3; size: .; D: TRBD1; CDR3: CASIPGQGQNTIYF; DNA: TGTGCCAGCATCCCGGGACAGGGTCAAAACACCATATATTTT
V: TRBV30; J: TRBJ1-6; size: .; D: TRBD1; CDR3: CAWRPDRVYNSPLHF; DNA: TGTGCCTGGAGACCAGACAGGGTCTATAATTCACCCCTCCACTTT
V: TRBV24-1; J: TRBJ1-1; size: .; D: .; CDR3: CANFGVPEAFF; DNA: TGTGCTAACTTCGGGGTGCCTGAAGCTTTCTTT
V: TRBV23-1; J: TRBJ1-1; size: .; D: .; CDR3: CASSQVVAEAFF; DNA: TGCGCCAGCAGTCAGGTCGTAGCTGAAGCTTTCTTT